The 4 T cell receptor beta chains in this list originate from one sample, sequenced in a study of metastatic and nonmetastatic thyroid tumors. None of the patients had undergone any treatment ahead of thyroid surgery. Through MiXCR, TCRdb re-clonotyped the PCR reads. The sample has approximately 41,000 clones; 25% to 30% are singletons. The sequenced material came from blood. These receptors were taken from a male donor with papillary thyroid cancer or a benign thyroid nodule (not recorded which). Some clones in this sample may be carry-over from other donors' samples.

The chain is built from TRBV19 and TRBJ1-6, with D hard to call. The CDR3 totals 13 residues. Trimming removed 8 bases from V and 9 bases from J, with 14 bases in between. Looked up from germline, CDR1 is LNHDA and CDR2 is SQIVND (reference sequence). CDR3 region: CASSLGTSSPLHF. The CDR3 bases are TGTGCCAGTTCCTTAGGCACTAGTTCACCCCTCCACTTT.

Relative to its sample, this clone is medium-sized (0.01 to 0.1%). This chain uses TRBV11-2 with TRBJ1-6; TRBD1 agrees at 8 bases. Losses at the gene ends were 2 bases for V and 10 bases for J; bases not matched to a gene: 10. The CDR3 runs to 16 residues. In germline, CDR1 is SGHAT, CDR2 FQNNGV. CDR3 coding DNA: TGTGCCAGCAGCTTAACCGGGACAGGCTTTGGGTCACCCCTCCACTTT. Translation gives CASSLTGTGFGSPLHF. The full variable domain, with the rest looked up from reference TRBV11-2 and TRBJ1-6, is EAGVAQSPRYKIIEKRQSVAFWCNPISGHATLYWYQQILGQGPKLLIQFQNNGVVDDSQLPKDRFSAERLKGVDSTLKIQPAKLEDSAVYLCASSLTGTGFGSPLHFGNGTRLTVT.

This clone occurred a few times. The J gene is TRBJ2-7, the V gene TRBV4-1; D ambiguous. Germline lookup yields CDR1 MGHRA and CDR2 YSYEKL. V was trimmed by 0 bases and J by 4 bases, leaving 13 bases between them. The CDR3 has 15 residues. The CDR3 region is CASSQDPTYSYEQYF. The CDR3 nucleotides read TGCGCCAGCAGCCAAGACCCAACCTATTCATACGAGCAGTACTTC.

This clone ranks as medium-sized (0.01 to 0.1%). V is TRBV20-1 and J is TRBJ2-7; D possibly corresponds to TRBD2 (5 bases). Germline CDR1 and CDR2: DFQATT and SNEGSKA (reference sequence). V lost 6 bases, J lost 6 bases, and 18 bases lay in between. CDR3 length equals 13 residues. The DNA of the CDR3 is TGCAGTGCGCCAAGCGGTTTGTCGGCCGAGCAGTACTTC. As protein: CSAPSGLSAEQYF.